This is a list of T cell receptor beta chains from one sample in a study of blood T cells in healthy people across ages. TCRdb independently ran MiXCR on the 5' RACE reads; one entry per CDR3 protein. The sample carries 650,000 to 1,000,000 distinct CDR3 sequences, 36% recorded once. Specimen: blood. All receptors derive from a man aged 18 to 30 in good health. CDR3s include the opening cysteine and the closing phenylalanine or tryptophan. The D gene is left open where the match is weak. Not every row has a clone size; where given, it reads once, few, many or a size class.

CDR3nt | CDR3aa | j_gene | v_gene | d_gene | abundance
TGTGCCACCGGATCCCGGACAGGGCCGAACACTGAAGCTTTCTTT | CATGSRTGPNTEAFF | TRBJ1-1 | TRBV24-1 | TRBD1 | .
TGTGCCAGCAGCAAAGCGCTGAGTCTAGCGCGAAGCTCCTACGAGCAGTTCTTC | CASSKALSLARSSYEQFF | TRBJ2-1 | TRBV21-1 | . | .
TGTGCCAGCAGCTTAGCGGCAGGGACCCCCGGGGAGCTGTTTTTT | CASSLAAGTPGELFF | TRBJ2-2 | TRBV7-6 | . | .
TGCAGTGCCCGGACAGGAACTACAGCTTACAATGAGCAGTTCTTC | CSARTGTTAYNEQFF | TRBJ2-1 | TRBV20-1 | TRBD1 | many
TGTGCCAGCAGTTCGGGAGTTAGGACTGAAGCTTTCTTT | CASSSGVRTEAFF | TRBJ1-1 | TRBV11-2 | . | .
TGTGCCACCAGCACCTACAGTAACACCGGGGAGCTGTTTTTT | CATSTYSNTGELFF | TRBJ2-2 | TRBV15 | . | .
TGTGCCAGCAGCCTAGGGACAGCTACCAGGCATGGCTACACCTTC | CASSLGTATRHGYTF | TRBJ1-2 | TRBV7-2 | TRBD1 | many
TGTGCCAGCAGCACGATCCGGACTAGCGGGGGGGCGGGTGAGCAGTTCTTC | CASSTIRTSGGAGEQFF | TRBJ2-1 | TRBV7-2 | TRBD2 | .
TGCAGTGCTAGACTAAGGGTTGGTCGCAGGGCGACCTACGAGCAGTACTTC | CSARLRVGRRATYEQYF | TRBJ2-7 | TRBV20-1 | . | .
TGTGCCAGCAGCTCAGGACTAGCTGACTACAATGAGCAGTTCTTC | CASSSGLADYNEQFF | TRBJ2-1 | TRBV11-3 | TRBD2 | few
TGTGCCAGCAGCTCTAGGACTAGCGGGGGGGCAGTCGGGGAGCTGTTTTTT | CASSSRTSGGAVGELFF | TRBJ2-2 | TRBV7-2 | TRBD2 | .
TGTGCCAGCAGTTTAATTATCAATGAGCAGTTATTC | CASSLIINEQLF | TRBJ2-1 | TRBV12-3/TRBV12-4 | . | .
TGTGCCAGCAGCTTAGTCCCCTATGGCTACACCTTC | CASSLVPYGYTF | TRBJ1-2 | TRBV7-2 | . | few
TGTGCCAGCGCGTCAATTGCGGGTCGGGGAACAGATACGCAGTATTTT | CASASIAGRGTDTQYF | TRBJ2-3 | TRBV6-6 | . | few
TGTGCCAGCAGCTTCAATAGGGACAACAACATTCAGTACTTC | CASSFNRDNNIQYF | TRBJ2-4 | TRBV7-2 | . | .
TGTGCCAGCAGCGTAGGAGGGAGCTCCTACAATGAGCAGTACTTC | CASSVGGSSYNEQYF | TRBJ2-7 | TRBV9 | . | few
TGTGCCTGGAGTACGGGGGGAAATCAGCCCCAGCATTTT | CAWSTGGNQPQHF | TRBJ1-5 | TRBV30 | . | few
TGCGCCAGCAGCCCCGGACACCCCAAGAGGGCTAATTCACCCCTCCACTTT | CASSPGHPKRANSPLHF | TRBJ1-6 | TRBV4-1 | . | .
TGTGCCAGCAGCCAATCCGGACAGATCACCTACGAGCAGTACTTC | CASSQSGQITYEQYF | TRBJ2-7 | TRBV14 | . | .
TGTGCCAGCAGGCGAACCCGGGGGCTAGCGGGGGGTTCTAGCACAGATACGCAGTATTTT | CASRRTRGLAGGSSTDTQYF | TRBJ2-3 | TRBV12-3/TRBV12-4 | TRBD2 | few
TGCAGCGTTGTTCGACTAGCGGGGGGGTACAATGAGCAGTTCTTC | CSVVRLAGGYNEQFF | TRBJ2-1 | TRBV29-1 | TRBD2 | many
TGTGCCAGCAGGAAACAACAGGGGTTAGAACCTGGCTACACCTTC | CASRKQQGLEPGYTF | TRBJ1-2 | TRBV6-5 | TRBD1 | many
TGTGCCAGCAGCTTGGGCGCCTTATCTGGGGAGCTGTTTTTT | CASSLGALSGELFF | TRBJ2-2 | TRBV7-2 | . | .
TGTGCCAGCAGTTTTAGCCTCACAGATACGCAGTATTTT | CASSFSLTDTQYF | TRBJ2-3 | TRBV27 | . | few
TGTGCCAGCAGTGAAAACAGGGTGGATGGCTACACCTTC | CASSENRVDGYTF | TRBJ1-2 | TRBV2 | . | .
TGTGCCAGCAGCTCCCGGACAGGGTCCCCCCATGAGCAGTTCTTC | CASSSRTGSPHEQFF | TRBJ2-1 | TRBV7-2 | TRBD1 | .
TGTGCCAGCAGCTTGGCCGGACAGGGGGCCCAAGAGACCCAGTACTTC | CASSLAGQGAQETQYF | TRBJ2-5 | TRBV5-5 | TRBD1 | many
TGTGCCAGCAGCTCTACACCCGCGCCCTCCGTCTCCGGCTACACCTTC | CASSSTPAPSVSGYTF | TRBJ1-2 | TRBV27 | . | few